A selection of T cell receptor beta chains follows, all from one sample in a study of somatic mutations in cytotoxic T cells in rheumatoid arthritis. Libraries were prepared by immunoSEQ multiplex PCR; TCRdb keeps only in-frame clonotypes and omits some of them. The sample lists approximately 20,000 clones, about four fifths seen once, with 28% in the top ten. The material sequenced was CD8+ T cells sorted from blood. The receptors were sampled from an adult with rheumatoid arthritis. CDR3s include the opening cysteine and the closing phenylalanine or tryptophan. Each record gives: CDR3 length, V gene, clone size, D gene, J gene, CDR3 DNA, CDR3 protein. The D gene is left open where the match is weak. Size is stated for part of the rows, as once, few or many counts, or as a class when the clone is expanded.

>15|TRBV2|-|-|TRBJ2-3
TGTGCCAGCAAGGAAGGCATTTCATTCACAGATACGCAGTATTTT
CASKEGISFTDTQYF
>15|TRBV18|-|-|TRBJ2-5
TGTGCCAGCTCACCACTAGCCCTCAAACAAGAGACCCAGTACTTC
CASSPLALKQETQYF
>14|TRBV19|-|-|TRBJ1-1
TGTGCCAGTAGTACGGGACCGCCGAACACTGAAGCTTTCTTT
CASSTGPPNTEAFF
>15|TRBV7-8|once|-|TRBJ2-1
TGTGCCAGCAGCTCGACAGTCAGCTCCTACAATGAGCAGTTCTTC
CASSSTVSSYNEQFF
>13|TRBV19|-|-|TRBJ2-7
TGTGCCAGTAGTATAGGACAGAACTACGAGCAGTACTTC
CASSIGQNYEQYF
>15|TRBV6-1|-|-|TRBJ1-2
TGTGCCAGCAGTGAAGTTCACTCCACCACACGGGGCTACACCTTC
CASSEVHSTTRGYTF
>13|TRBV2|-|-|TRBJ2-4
TGTGCCAGCACCGGCAGGGTAGTGAACATTCAGTACTTC
CASTGRVVNIQYF
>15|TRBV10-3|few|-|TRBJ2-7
TGTGCCATCAGTGAGGCGGGCGGTAGTCCCTACGAGCAGTACTTC
CAISEAGGSPYEQYF
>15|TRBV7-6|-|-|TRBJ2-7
TGTGCCAGCAGCTTAGATGGGCGGGTTGCCTACGAGCAGTACTTC
CASSLDGRVAYEQYF
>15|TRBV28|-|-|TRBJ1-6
TGTGCCAGCTTAGGCCGGGACACCCTTAATTCACCCCTCCACTTT
CASLGRDTLNSPLHF
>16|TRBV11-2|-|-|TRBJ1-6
TGTGCCAGCAGCTTAGCCGTTCAGGGGCTCAGTTCACCCCTCCACTTT
CASSLAVQGLSSPLHF
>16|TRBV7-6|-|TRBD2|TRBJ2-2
TGTGCCAGCAGCCTCCGACTAGCGGCGAACACCGGGGAGCTGTTTTTT
CASSLRLAANTGELFF
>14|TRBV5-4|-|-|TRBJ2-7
TGTGCCAGCAGCTCTTATAGCGGTGCCTACGAGCAGTACTTC
CASSSYSGAYEQYF
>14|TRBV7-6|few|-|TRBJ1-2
TGTGCCAGCAGCCCTCCCGGGGCGCAAGGGGGCTACACCTTC
CASSPPGAQGGYTF
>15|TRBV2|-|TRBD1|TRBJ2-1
TGTGCCAGCAGTGAGTCGGCAGGGGGACAGAATGAGCAGTTCTTC
CASSESAGGQNEQFF
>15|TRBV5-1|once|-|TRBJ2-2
TGCGCCAGCAGCTTGTTAGCAGGGGACACCGGGGAGCTGTTTTTT
CASSLLAGDTGELFF
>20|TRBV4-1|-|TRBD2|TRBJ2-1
TGCGCCAGCAGCCAAGCCTCCTTGGGGACTAGCGGGATCTTTTACAATGAGCAGTTCTTC
CASSQASLGTSGIFYNEQFF
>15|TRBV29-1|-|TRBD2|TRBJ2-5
TGCAGCGTTGGGGCTAGCGGGTCTACGGGGGAGACCCAGTACTTC
CSVGASGSTGETQYF
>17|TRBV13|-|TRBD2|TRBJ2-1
TGTGCCAGCAGCTTAGGTTTTGGGGCTAGCGGGGGCAATGAGCAGTTCTTC
CASSLGFGASGGNEQFF
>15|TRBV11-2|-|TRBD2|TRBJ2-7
TGTGCCAGCAGCTTCAGAGTAGCGGGGGTCTACGAGCAGTACTTC
CASSFRVAGVYEQYF
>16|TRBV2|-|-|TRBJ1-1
TGTGCCAGCAGGCGTACGGTCCAAAACATGAACACTGAAGCTTTCTTT
CASRRTVQNMNTEAFF
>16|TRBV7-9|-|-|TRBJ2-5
TGTGCCAGCAGCCATGTAGCGGAGAGGCCACAAGAGACCCAGTACTTC
CASSHVAERPQETQYF
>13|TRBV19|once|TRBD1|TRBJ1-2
TGTGCCATTTACAGGGGGCAGCGGGTTGGCTACACCTTC
CAIYRGQRVGYTF
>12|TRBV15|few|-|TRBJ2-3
TGTGCCACCAGCAGAGGATCAGATACGCAGTATTTT
CATSRGSDTQYF
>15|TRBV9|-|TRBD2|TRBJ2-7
TGTGCCAGCAGCGTAGGGAATAGCGGGGGAGAGGAGCAGTACTTC
CASSVGNSGGEEQYF
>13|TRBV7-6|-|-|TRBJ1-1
TGTGCCAGCAGCCGGCTGGGGAGCACTGAAGCTTTCTTT
CASSRLGSTEAFF
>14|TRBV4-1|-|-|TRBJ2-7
TGCGCCAGCAGCCCGCGGGACAGCTCCTACGAGCAGTACTTC
CASSPRDSSYEQYF
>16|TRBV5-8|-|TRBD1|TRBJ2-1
TGTGCCAGCGACGATATAACAGGGGGGCCCTACAATGAGCAGTTCTTC
CASDDITGGPYNEQFF
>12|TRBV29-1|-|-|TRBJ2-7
TGCAGCGCAAGACTAGGCCCCTACGAGCAGTACTTC
CSARLGPYEQYF
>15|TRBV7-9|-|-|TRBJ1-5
TGTGCCAGCAGCTTAGGGCAGCATAGCAATCAGCCCCAGCATTTT
CASSLGQHSNQPQHF
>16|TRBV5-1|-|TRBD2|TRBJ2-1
TGCGCCAGCAGCCCCGATCTAGCGGGGGTATACAATGAGCAGTTCTTC
CASSPDLAGVYNEQFF
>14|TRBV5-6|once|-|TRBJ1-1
TGTGCCAGCAGCTACGGACGGGGGACCACTGAAGCTTTCTTT
CASSYGRGTTEAFF
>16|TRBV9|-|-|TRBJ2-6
TGTGCCAGCAGCGAGCGGATTAGCTCTGGGGCCAACGTCCTGACTTTC
CASSERISSGANVLTF
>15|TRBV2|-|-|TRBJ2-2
TGTGCCAGCCGGCGGGAGACAGGGCCCACCGGGGAGCTGTTTTTT
CASRRETGPTGELFF
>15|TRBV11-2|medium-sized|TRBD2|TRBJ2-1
TGTGCCAGCAGCTTAAAGGCGGGAGCATACAATGAGCAGTTCTTC
CASSLKAGAYNEQFF
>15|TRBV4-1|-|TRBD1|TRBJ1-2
TGCGCCAGCAGCCTAGGACAGGGTAATTTGTATGGCTACACCTTC
CASSLGQGNLYGYTF
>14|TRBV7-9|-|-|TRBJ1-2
TGTGCCAGCAGCTTGGCGGAGGAAATTCGGTATGACACCTTC
CASSLAEEIRYDTF
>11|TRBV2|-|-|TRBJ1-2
TGTGCCACCCAGGCCCGGGCTGGCTACACCTTC
CATQARAGYTF